Given below is one TCR beta chain in context. Its antigen is as yet unknown. CDR3 size: 16 residues. CDR1 MNHEY and CDR2 SMNVEV come from the germline V gene (reference sequence). The V segment lost 0 bases and the J segment 6 bases; nucleotides outside the gene matches: 5. This sample was taken from a study of graft-versus-host responses after intestinal transplantation. Overall study results and limits: Patients who carried graft-donor T cell macrochimerism also had high graft-versus-host to host-versus-graft clonal ratios in their allografts.

Some clones are missing from TCRdb's copy, which holds only in-frame ones; the method was immunoSEQ multiplex PCR. Among about 120,000 clones listed, 80% to 95% were seen once. The TCR was taken from a human donor who received an intestinal transplant. This chain links TRBV27 with TRBJ2-1, with 10 bases aligning to TRBD1. Here the sequenced sample was unstimulated CD8+ T cells sorted from spleen or lymph node cells, taken before intestinal transplant. The CDR3 sequence is CASSLSKTGGSNEQFF. Written as DNA, the CDR3 is TGTGCCAGCAGTTTATCGAAGACAGGGGGCTCCAATGAGCAGTTCTTC.